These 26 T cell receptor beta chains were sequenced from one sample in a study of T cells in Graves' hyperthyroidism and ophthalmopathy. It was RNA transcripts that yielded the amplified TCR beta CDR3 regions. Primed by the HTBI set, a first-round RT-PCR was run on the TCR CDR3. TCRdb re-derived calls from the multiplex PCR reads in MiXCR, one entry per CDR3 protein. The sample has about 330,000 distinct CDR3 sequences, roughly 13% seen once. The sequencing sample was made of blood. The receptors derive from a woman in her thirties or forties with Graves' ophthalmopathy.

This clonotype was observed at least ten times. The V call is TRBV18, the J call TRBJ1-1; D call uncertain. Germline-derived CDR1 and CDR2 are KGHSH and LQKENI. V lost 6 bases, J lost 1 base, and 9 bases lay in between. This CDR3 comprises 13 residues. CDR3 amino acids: CASSGDPNTEAFF. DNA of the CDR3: TGTGCCAGCTCCGGGGATCCGAACACTGAAGCTTTCTTT.

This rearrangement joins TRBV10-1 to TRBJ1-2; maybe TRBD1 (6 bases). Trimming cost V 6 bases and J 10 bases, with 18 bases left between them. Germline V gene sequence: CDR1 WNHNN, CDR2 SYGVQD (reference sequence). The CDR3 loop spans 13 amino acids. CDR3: CASSHQTGFIYTF. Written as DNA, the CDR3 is TGCGCCAGCAGCCACCAGACAGGATTTATCTACACCTTC.

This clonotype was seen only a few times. The CDR3 reads CASSPPKTGPETQYF. DNA for the CDR3: TGTGCCAGCTCACCTCCGAAGACAGGGCCTGAGACCCAGTACTTC. The genes are TRBV18 and TRBJ2-5; 7 nucleotides match TRBD1. Trimming removed 3 bases from V and 5 bases from J; junction bases left unmatched: 9. The CDR3 consists of 15 residues. Germline lookup yields CDR1 KGHSH and CDR2 LQKENI. Looking up the rest from reference TRBV18 and TRBJ2-5 gives the full variable domain: NAGVMQNPRHLVRRRGQEARLRCSPMKGHSHVYWYRQLPEEGLKFMVYLQKENIIDESGMPKERFSAEFPKEGPSILRIQQVVRGDSAAYFCASSPPKTGPETQYFGPGTRLLVL.

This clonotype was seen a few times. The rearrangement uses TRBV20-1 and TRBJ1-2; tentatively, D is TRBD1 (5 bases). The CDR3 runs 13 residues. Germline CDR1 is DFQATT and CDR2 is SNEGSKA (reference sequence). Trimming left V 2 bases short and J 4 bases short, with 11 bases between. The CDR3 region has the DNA TGCAGTGCTAGATCCCACAGGACCTATGGCTACACCTTC. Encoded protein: CSARSHRTYGYTF.

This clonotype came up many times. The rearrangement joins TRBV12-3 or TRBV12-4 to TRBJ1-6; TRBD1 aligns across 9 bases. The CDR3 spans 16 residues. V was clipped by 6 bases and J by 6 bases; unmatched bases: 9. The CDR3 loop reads CASSFTGGVGNSPLHF. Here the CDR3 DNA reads TGTGCCAGCAGCTTCACAGGGGGCGTGGGTAATTCACCCCTCCACTTT.

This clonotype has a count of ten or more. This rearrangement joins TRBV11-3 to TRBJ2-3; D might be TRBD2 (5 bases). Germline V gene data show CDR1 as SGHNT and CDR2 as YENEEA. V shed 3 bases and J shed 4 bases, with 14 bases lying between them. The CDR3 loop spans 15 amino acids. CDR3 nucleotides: TGTGCCAGCAGCTTGGACGGAACGGGATCAGATACGCAGTATTTT. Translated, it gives CASSLDGTGSDTQYF.

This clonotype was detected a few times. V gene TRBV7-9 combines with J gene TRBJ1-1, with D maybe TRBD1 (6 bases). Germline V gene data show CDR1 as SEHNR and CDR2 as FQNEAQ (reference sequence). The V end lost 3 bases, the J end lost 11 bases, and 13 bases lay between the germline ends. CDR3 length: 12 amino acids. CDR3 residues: CASSFGAGDAFF. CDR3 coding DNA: TGTGCCAGCAGCTTTGGAGCAGGGGACGCTTTCTTT.

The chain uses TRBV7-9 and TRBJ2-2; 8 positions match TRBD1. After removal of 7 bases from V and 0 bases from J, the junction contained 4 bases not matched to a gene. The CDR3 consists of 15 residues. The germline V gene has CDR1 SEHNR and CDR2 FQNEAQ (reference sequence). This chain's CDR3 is CASTDRASNTGELFF. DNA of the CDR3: TGTGCCAGCACGGACAGGGCCTCGAACACCGGGGAGCTGTTTTTT.

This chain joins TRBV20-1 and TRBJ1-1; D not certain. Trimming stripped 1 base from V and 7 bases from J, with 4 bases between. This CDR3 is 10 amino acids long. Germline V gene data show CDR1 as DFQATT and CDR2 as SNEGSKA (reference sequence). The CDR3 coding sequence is TGCAGTGCTAGAGGGAATGAAGCTTTCTTT. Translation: CSARGNEAFF.

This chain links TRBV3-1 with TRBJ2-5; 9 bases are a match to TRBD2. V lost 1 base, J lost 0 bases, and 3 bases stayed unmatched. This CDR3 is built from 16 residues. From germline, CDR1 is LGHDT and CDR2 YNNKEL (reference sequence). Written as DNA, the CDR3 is TGTGCCAGCAGCCAAGTTTTAGCGGGAGACCAAGAGACCCAGTACTTC. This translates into CASSQVLAGDQETQYF.

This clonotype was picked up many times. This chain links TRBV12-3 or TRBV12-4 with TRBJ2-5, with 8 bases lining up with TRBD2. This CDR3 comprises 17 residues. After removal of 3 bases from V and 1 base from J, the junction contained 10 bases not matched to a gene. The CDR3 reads CASSFEGVAGIQETQYF. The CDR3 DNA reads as TGTGCCAGCAGTTTCGAAGGGGTAGCGGGGATCCAAGAGACCCAGTACTTC.

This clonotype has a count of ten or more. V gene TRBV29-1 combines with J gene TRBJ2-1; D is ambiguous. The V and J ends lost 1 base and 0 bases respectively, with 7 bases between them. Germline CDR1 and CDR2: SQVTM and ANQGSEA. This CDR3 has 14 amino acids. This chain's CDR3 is CSVEAQSSYNEQFF. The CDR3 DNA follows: TGCAGCGTTGAAGCTCAGAGCTCCTACAATGAGCAGTTCTTC.

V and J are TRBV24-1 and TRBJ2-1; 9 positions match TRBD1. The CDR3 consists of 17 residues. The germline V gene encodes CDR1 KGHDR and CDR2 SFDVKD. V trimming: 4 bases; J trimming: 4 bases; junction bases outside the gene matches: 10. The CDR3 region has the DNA TGTGCCACCAGTGACCCAACCCCGGGACAGGGTTACAATGAGCAGTTCTTC. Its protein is CATSDPTPGQGYNEQFF.

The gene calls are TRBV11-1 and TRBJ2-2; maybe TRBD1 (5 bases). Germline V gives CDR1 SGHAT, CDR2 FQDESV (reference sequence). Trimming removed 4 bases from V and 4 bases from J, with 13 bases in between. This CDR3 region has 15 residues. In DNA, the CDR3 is TGTGCCAGCAGCTCCAACAGGCCCCCCACCGGGGAGCTGTTTTTT. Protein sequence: CASSSNRPPTGELFF.

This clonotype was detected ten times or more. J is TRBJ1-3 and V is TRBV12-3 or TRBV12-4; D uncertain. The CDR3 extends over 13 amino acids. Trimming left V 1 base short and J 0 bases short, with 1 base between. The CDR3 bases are TGTGCCAGCAGTTTAGTCTCTGGAAACACCATATATTTT. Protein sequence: CASSLVSGNTIYF.

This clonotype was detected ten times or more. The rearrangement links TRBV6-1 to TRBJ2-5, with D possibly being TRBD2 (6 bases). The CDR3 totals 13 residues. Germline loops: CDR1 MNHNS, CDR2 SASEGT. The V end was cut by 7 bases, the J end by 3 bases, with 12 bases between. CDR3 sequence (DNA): TGTGCCAGCAACCCGGGACTTGAAGAGACCCAGTACTTC. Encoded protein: CASNPGLEETQYF.

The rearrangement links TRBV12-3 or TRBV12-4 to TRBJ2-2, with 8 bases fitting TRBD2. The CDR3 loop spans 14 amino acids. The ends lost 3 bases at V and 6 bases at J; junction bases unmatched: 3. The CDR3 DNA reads TGTGCCAGCAGTTTGGGGACTAGATCCGGGGAGCTGTTTTTT. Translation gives CASSLGTRSGELFF.

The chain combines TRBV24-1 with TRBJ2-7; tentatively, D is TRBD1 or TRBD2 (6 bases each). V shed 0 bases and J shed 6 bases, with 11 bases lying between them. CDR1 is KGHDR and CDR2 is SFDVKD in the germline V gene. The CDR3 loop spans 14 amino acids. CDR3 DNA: TGTGCCACCAGTGATTTGTTGGGGGGCGGCGAGCAGTACTTC. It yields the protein CATSDLLGGGEQYF.

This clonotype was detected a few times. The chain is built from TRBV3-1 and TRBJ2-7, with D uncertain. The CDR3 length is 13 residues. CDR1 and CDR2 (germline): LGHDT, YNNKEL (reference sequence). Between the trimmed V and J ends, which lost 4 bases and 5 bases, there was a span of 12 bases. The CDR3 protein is CASSLWGLDEQYF. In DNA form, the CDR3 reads TGTGCCAGCAGCCTATGGGGTCTCGACGAGCAGTACTTC.

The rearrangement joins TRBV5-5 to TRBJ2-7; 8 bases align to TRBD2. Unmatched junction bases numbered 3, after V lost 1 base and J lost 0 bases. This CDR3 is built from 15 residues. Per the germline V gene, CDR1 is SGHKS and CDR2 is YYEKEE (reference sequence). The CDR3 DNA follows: TGTGCCAGCAGCTTGTTAGCGGGGTTCTCCTACGAGCAGTACTTC. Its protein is CASSLLAGFSYEQYF.

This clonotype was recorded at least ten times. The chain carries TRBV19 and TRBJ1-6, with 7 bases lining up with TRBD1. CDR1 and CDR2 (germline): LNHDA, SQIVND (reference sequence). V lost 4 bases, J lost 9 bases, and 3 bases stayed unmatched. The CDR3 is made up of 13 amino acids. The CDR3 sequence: CASSTTGTSPLHF. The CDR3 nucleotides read TGTGCCAGTAGTACGACAGGGACTTCACCCCTCCACTTT. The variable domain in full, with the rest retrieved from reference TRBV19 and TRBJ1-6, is DGGITQSPKYLFRKEGQNVTLSCEQNLNHDAMYWYRQDPGQGLRLIYYSQIVNDFQKGDIAEGYSVSREKKESFPLTVTSAQKNPTAFYLCASSTTGTSPLHFGNGTRLTVT.

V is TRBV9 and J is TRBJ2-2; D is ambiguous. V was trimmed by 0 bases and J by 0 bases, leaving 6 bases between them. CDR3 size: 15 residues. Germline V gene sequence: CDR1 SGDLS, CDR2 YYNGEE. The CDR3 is CASSVGPANTGELFF. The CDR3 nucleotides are TGTGCCAGCAGCGTAGGGCCGGCGAACACCGGGGAGCTGTTTTTT.

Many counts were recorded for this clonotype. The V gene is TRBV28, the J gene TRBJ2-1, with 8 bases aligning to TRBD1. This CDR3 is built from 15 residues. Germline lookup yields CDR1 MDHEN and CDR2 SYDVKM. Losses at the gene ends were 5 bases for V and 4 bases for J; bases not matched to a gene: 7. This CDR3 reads CASSPTGGKYNEQFF. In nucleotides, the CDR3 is TGTGCCAGCAGTCCCACAGGGGGAAAGTACAATGAGCAGTTCTTC.

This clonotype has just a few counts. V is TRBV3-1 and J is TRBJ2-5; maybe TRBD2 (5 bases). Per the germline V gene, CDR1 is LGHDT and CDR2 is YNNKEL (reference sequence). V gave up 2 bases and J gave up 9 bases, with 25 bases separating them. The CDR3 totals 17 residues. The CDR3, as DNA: TGTGCCAGCAGCCAATCTGAGCGGTCAATTTCCGGTGGACCCCAGTACTTC. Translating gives CASSQSERSISGGPQYF.

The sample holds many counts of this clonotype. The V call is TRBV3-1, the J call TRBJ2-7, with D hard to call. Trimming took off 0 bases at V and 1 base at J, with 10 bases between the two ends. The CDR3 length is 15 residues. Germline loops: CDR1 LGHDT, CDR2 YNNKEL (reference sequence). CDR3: CASSQDWAVSYEQYF. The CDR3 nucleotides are TGTGCCAGCAGCCAAGACTGGGCAGTGTCCTACGAGCAGTACTTC.

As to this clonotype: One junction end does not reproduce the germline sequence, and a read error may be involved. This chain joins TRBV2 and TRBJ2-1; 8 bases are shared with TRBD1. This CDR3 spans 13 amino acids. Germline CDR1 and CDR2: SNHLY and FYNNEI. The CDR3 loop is CASTAPTRDRHIF. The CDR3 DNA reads TGTGCCAGCACCGCACCCACCCGGGACAGGCATATCTTC.